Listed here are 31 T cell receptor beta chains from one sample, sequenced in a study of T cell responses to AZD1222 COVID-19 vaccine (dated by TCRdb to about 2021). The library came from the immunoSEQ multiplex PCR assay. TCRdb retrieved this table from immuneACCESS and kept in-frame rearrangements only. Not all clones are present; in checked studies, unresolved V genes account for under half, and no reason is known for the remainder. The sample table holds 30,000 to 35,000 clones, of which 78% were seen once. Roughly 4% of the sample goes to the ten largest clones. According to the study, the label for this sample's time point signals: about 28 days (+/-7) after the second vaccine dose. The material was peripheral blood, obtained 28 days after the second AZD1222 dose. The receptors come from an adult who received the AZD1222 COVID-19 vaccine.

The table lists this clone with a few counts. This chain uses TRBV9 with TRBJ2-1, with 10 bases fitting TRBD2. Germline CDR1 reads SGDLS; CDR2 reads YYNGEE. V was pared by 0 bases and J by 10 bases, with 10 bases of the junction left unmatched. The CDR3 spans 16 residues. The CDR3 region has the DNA TGTGCCAGCAGCGTAGCACCTAGCGGGAGATCAGGGGAGCAGTTCTTC. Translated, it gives CASSVAPSGRSGEQFF.

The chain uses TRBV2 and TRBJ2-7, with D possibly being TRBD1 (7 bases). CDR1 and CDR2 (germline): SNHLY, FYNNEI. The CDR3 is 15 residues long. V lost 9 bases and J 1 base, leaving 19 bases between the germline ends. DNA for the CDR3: TGTGCCAGTCGGGGGCAGACAGGGCGTTCCTACGAGCAGTACGTC. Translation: CASRGQTGRSYEQYV.

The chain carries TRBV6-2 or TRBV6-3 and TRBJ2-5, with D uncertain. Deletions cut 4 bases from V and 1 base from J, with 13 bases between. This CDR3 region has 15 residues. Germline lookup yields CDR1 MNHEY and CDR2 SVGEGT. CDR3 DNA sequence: TGTGCCAGCAGTTTTAGAGACAATACCCAAGAGACCCAGTACTTC. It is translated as CASSFRDNTQETQYF.

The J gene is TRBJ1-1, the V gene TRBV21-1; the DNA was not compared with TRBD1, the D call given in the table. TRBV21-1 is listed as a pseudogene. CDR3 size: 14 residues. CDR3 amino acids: CASSNGTGNTEAFF. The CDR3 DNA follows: TGTGCCAGCAGCAATGGGACAGGGAACACTGAAGCTTTCTTT.

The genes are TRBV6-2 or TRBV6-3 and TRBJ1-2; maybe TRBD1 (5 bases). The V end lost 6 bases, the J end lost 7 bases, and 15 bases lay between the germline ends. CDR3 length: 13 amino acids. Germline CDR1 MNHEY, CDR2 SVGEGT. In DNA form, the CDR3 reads TGTGCCAGCAGCCGGACGGACGGGGGTGGCTACACCTTC. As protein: CASSRTDGGGYTF.

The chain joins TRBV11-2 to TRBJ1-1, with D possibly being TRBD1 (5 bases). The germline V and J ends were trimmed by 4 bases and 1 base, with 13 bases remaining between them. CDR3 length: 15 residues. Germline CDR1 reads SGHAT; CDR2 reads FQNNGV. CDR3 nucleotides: TGTGCCAGCAGCTCGTACATCGGGGGGAACACTGAAGCTTTCTTT. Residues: CASSSYIGGNTEAFF.

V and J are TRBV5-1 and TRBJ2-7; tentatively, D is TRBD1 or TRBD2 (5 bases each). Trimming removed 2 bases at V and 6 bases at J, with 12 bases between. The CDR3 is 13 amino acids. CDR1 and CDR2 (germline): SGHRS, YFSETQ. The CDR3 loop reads CASSFNRGPEQYF. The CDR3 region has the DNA TGCGCCAGCAGCTTTAATCGGGGCCCCGAGCAGTACTTC.

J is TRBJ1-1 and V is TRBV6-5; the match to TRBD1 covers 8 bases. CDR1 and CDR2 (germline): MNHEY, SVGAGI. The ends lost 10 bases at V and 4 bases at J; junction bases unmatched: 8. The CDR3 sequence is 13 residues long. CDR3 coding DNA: TGTGCCATCACCAGGGGGCAGGGCACTGAAGCTTTCTTT. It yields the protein CAITRGQGTEAFF.

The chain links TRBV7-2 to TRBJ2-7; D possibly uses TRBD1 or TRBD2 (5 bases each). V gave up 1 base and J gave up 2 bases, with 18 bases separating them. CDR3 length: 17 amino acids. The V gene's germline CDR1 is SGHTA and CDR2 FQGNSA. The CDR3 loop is CASSLVPAPGPPYEQYF. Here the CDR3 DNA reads TGTGCCAGCAGCTTAGTCCCAGCGCCGGGACCTCCCTACGAGCAGTACTTC.

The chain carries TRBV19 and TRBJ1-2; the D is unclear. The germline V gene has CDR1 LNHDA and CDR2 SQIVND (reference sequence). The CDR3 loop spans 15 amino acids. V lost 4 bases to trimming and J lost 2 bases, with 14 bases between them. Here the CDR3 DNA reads TGTGCCAGTAGTACCCTCGGGCCAAGGAACTATGGCTACACCTTC. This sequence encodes CASSTLGPRNYGYTF.

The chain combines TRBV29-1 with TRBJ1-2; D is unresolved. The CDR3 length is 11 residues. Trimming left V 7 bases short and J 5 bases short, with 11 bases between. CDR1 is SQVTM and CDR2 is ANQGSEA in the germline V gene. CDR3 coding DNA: TGCAGCGCAACGTCGGTTTATGGCTACACCTTC. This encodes CSATSVYGYTF.

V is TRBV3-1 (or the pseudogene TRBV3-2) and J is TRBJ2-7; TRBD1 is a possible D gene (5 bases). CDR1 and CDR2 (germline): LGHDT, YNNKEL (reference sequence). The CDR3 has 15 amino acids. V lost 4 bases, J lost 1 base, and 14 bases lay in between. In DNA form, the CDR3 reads TGTGCCAGCAGCCCCTCGGACACATTATCCTACGAGCAGTACTTC. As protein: CASSPSDTLSYEQYF.

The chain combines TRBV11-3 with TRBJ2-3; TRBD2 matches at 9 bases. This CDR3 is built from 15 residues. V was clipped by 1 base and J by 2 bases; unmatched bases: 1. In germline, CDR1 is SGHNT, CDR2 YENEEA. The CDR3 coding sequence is TGTGCCAGCAGCTTAGGCGGGAGGGCCACAGATACGCAGTATTTT. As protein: CASSLGGRATDTQYF.

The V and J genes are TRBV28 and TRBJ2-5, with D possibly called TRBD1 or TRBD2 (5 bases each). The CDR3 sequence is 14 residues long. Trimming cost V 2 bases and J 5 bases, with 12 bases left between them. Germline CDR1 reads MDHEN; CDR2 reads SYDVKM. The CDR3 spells CASSLIAGTETQYF. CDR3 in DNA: TGTGCCAGCAGTTTAATAGCAGGGACGGAGACCCAGTACTTC.

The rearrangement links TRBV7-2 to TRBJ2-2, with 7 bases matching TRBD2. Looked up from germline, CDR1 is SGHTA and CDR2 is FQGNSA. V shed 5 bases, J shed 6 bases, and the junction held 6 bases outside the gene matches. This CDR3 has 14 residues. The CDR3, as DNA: TGTGCCAGCAGCCGCACTGCGGGAGCCGGGGAGCTGTTTTTT. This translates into CASSRTAGAGELFF.

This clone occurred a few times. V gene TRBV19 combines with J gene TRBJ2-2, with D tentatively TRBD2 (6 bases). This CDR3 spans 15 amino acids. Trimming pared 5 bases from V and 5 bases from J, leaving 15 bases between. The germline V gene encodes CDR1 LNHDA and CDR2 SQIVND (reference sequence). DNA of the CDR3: TGTGCCAGTAGTGGCCTAGCGAAAATGACCGGGGAGCTGTTTTTT. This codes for CASSGLAKMTGELFF.

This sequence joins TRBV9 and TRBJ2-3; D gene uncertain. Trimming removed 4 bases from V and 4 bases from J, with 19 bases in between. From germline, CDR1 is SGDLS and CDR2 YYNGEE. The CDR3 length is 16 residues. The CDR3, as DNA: TGTGCCAGCAGCCGGTTTCCACAGCTTCCGTCAGATACGCAGTATTTT. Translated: CASSRFPQLPSDTQYF.

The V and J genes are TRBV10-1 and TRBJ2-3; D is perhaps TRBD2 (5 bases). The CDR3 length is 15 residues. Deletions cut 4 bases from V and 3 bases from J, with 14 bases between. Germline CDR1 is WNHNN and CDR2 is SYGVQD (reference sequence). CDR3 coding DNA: TGCGCCAGCAGTGTGACGGGGTCCTTAACAGATACGCAGTATTTT. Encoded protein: CASSVTGSLTDTQYF.

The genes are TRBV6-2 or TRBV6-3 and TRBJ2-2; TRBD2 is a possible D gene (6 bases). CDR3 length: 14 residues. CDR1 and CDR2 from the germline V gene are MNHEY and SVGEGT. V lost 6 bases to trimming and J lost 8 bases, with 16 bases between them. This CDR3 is CASSLSSVVGELFF. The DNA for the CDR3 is TGTGCCAGCAGCCTCTCTAGCGTAGTAGGGGAGCTGTTTTTT.

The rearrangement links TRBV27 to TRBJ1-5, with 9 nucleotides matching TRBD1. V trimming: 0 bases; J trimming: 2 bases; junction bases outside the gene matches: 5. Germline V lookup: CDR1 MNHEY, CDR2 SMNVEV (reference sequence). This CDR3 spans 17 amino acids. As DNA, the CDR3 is TGTGCCAGCAGTTTATCGCAGGGACAGGGTGGCAATCAGCCCCAGCATTTT. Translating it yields CASSLSQGQGGNQPQHF.

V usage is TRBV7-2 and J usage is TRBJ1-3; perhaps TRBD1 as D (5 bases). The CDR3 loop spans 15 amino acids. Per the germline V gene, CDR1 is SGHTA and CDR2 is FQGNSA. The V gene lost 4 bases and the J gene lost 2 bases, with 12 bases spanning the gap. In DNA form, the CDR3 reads TGTGCCAGCAGCTCTCTGGGGCCTCCTGGAAACACCATATATTTT. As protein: CASSSLGPPGNTIYF.

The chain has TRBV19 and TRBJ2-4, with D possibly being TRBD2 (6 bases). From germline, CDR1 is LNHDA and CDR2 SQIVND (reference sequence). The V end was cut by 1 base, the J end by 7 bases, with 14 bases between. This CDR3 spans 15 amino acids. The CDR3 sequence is CASSIGRDAANIQYF. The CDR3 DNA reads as TGTGCCAGTAGTATAGGGAGGGATGCCGCGAACATTCAGTACTTC.

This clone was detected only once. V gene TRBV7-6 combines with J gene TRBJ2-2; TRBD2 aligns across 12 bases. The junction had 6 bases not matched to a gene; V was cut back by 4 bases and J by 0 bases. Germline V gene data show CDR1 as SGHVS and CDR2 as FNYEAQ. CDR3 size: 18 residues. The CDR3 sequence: CASSSGLAGPPNTGELFF. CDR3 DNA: TGTGCCAGCAGCTCAGGACTAGCGGGACCTCCGAACACCGGGGAGCTGTTTTTT.

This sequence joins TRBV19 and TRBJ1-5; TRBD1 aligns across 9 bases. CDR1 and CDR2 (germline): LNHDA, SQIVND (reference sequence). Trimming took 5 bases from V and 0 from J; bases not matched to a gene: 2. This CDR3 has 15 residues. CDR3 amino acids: CASSGTGNSNQPQHF. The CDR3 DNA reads TGTGCCAGTAGTGGGACAGGGAATAGCAATCAGCCCCAGCATTTT.

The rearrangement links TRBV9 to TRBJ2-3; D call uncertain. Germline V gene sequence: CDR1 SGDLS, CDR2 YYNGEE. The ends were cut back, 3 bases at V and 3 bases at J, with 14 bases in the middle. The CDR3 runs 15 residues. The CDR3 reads CASSGDSDVTDTQYF. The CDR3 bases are TGTGCCAGCAGCGGAGACTCGGACGTGACAGATACGCAGTATTTT.

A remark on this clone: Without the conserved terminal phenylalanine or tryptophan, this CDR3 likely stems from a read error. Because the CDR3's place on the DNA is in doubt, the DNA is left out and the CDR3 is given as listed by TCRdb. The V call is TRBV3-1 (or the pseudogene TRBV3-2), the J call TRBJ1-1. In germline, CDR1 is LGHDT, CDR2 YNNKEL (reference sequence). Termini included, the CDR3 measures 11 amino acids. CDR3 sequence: CASSQGLGVSV.

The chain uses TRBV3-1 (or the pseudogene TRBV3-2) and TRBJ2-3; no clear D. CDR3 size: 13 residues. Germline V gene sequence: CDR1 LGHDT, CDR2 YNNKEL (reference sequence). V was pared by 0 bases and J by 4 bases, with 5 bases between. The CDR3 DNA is TGTGCCAGCAGCCAAGATCGATCAGATACGCAGTATTTT. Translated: CASSQDRSDTQYF.

The CDR3 region has the DNA TGTGCCACCAGCAGAGATGGGACTAGCGGGAGGGGCCATACGCAGTATTTT. This translates into CATSRDGTSGRGHTQYF. The genes are TRBV15 and TRBJ2-3, with TRBD2 matching 16 bases. CDR1 and CDR2 (germline): LNHNV, YYDKDF (reference sequence). This CDR3 is built from 17 residues. The junction had 4 bases not matched to a gene; V was cut back by 0 bases and J by 7 bases. Combining the CDR3 with reference TRBV15 and TRBJ2-3 gives the whole variable domain DAMVIQNPRYQVTQFGKPVTLSCSQTLNHNVMYWYQQKSSQAPKLLFHYYDKDFNNEADTPDNFQSRRPNTSFCFLDIRSPGLGDTAMYLCATSRDGTSGRGHTQYFGPGTRLTVL.

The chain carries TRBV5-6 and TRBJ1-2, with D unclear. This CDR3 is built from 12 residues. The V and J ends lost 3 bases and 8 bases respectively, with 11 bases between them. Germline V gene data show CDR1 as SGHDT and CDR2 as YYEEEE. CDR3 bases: TGTGCCAGCAGCTCCACGACACGGGGCTACACCTTC. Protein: CASSSTTRGYTF.

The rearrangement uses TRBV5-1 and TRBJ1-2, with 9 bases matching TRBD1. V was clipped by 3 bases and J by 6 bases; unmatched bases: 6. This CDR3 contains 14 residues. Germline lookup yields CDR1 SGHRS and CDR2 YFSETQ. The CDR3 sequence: CASSSHRTGDGYTF. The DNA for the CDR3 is TGCGCCAGCAGCTCCCATAGGACAGGGGATGGCTACACCTTC.

The CDR3 region has the DNA TGTGCCAGCAGTGAAAGGGACAGGGGGCGTAGTTTGGTCGGGGAGCTGTTTTTT. Encoded protein: CASSERDRGRSLVGELFF. The chain carries TRBV2 and TRBJ2-2; 12 nucleotides agree with TRBD1. Trimming at V came to 2 bases and at J to 7 bases, leaving 11 bases not matched to a gene. Per germline, CDR1 SNHLY and CDR2 FYNNEI. The CDR3 extends over 18 amino acids. The complete variable domain, with remaining parts taken from reference TRBV2 and TRBJ2-2, reads EPEVTQTPSHQVTQMGQEVILRCVPISNHLYFYWYRQILGQKVEFLVSFYNNEISEKSEIFDDQFSVERPDGSNFTLKIRSTKLEDSAMYFCASSERDRGRSLVGELFFGEGSRLTVL.